Below, 26 T cell receptor beta chains from the same sample are listed, as sequenced in a study of OX40 agonist ivuxolimab in advanced cancers. Generated by immunoSEQ multiplex PCR, the TCRdb table keeps only in-frame clones and is missing some. The sample has tens of thousands of clones, about 88% seen once. The sample was CD4+ or CD8+ T cells sorted from blood, taken in a trial of the OX40 agonist ivuxolimab. The receptor source for this set is an adult with an advanced solid tumor such as melanoma, head and neck, liver or kidney cancer.

The rearrangement links TRBV9 to TRBJ2-2, with a possible D match to TRBD1 (6 bases). Per germline, CDR1 SGDLS and CDR2 YYNGEE. Trimming pared 4 bases from V and 1 base from J, leaving 14 bases between. This CDR3 has 16 amino acids. The CDR3: CASSRAGTQNTGELFF. The DNA of the CDR3 is TGTGCCAGCAGCCGAGCCGGGACACAGAACACCGGGGAGCTGTTTTTT.

In DNA, the CDR3 is TGTGCCAGCAGACAAAGGGTGAATGAGCAGTTCTTC. The encoded protein is CASRQRVNEQFF. The chain couples TRBV28 to TRBJ2-1; no clear D. Per germline, CDR1 MDHEN and CDR2 SYDVKM. Trimming shortened V by 6 bases and J by 7 bases, and 10 bases separated the two germline ends. CDR3 length equals 12 residues.

This chain joins TRBV27 and TRBJ2-7; the D gene is possibly TRBD1 (6 bases). The V gene lost 3 bases and the J gene lost 4 bases, with 16 bases spanning the gap. In germline, CDR1 is MNHEY, CDR2 SMNVEV (reference sequence). The CDR3 is 15 amino acids. CDR3 sequence: CASSFLPLQGYEQYF. CDR3 bases: TGTGCCAGCAGTTTCCTACCCTTACAGGGTTACGAGCAGTACTTC.

The chain has TRBV18 and TRBJ2-5, with D unresolved. Near its end, the DNA agrees better with TRBJ2-7, so the J call may be wrong. Looked up from germline, CDR1 is KGHSH and CDR2 is LQKENI. The CDR3 contains 13 residues. CDR3: CASSPLAGYEQYF. For the CDR3, the DNA is TGTGCCAGCTCACCACTGGCAGGCTACGAGCAGTACTTC.

The CDR3, as DNA: TGTGCCAGTAGTACTGTAGAGACCCAGTACTTC. Protein product: CASSTVETQYF. The chain combines TRBV19 with TRBJ2-5; D gene ambiguous. This CDR3 is 11 amino acids long. Germline CDR1 LNHDA, CDR2 SQIVND (reference sequence). V was trimmed by 4 bases and J by 4 bases, leaving 4 bases between them.

The chain is built from TRBV30 and TRBJ2-7; 9 bases align to TRBD2. From germline, CDR1 is GTSNPN and CDR2 SVGIG (reference sequence). J lost 5 bases, V lost 5 bases, and 7 bases had no gene match. The CDR3 has 13 amino acids. The CDR3 loop reads CAWDSSGDHEQYF. The CDR3, as DNA: TGTGCCTGGGACTCTAGCGGGGACCACGAGCAGTACTTC.

The V call is TRBV7-2, the J call TRBJ1-2; 11 nucleotides line up with TRBD1. The CDR3 has 14 amino acids. V dropped 8 bases and J dropped 8; count of bases not matched to a gene: 10. Germline assignment: CDR1 SGHTA and CDR2 FQGNSA. The CDR3 loop is CASSSGTGGLGYTF. The DNA of the CDR3 is TGTGCCAGCTCCTCCGGGACAGGGGGGCTAGGCTACACCTTC.

The J gene is TRBJ2-2, the V gene TRBV7-8; 10 bases agree with TRBD1. The CDR3 is made up of 16 amino acids. The germline V gene has CDR1 SGHVS and CDR2 FQNEAQ. The junction had 7 bases not matched to a gene; V was cut back by 6 bases and J by 3 bases. The CDR3 DNA sequence: TGTGCCAGCAGTCCGTGGGGACAGGGGTACACCGGGGAGCTGTTTTTT. Protein product: CASSPWGQGYTGELFF. The full variable domain, completed using reference TRBV7-8 and TRBJ2-2, is GAGVSQSPRYKVAKRGQDVALRCDPISGHVSLFWYQQALGQGPEFLTYFQNEAQLDKSGLPSDRFFAERPEGSVSTLKIQRTQQEDSAVYLCASSPWGQGYTGELFFGEGSRLTVL.

V is TRBV28 and J is TRBJ2-5; tentatively, D is TRBD2 (6 bases). Germline V lookup: CDR1 MDHEN, CDR2 SYDVKM. The CDR3 runs to 15 residues. Deletions cut 5 bases from V and 5 bases from J, with 18 bases between. The DNA of the CDR3 is TGTGCCAGCAGTGATCAGGGAGGTGGGTACGAGACCCAGTACTTC. It specifies CASSDQGGGYETQYF.

The chain links TRBV7-5 to TRBJ2-7. TRBV7-5 is assigned pseudogene status. This CDR3 has 13 amino acids. CDR3 sequence: CVRSLKVFHEQYF. CDR3 coding DNA: TGTGTCAGAAGCTTGAAGGTTTTCCACGAGCAGTACTTC.

The rearrangement uses TRBV27 and TRBJ2-1; 11 nucleotides align to TRBD2. The CDR3 extends over 19 amino acids. Per germline, CDR1 MNHEY and CDR2 SMNVEV (reference sequence). Trimming removed 6 bases from V and 0 bases from J; junction bases left unmatched: 13. CDR3 in DNA: TGTGCCAGCAGAGGGTTAGGACTAGCGGGTTCCGGCTCCTACAATGAGCAGTTCTTC. It yields the protein CASRGLGLAGSGSYNEQFF.

The CDR3 DNA sequence: TGTGCTAGTGGCCTCAGCGGGAAGGGTGGCACCGGGGAGCTGTTTTTT. It translates to CASGLSGKGGTGELFF. V is TRBV12-5 and J is TRBJ2-2, with 7 bases that match TRBD2. Germline trimming cut 6 bases from V and 4 bases from J; bases unmatched to any gene: 11. The CDR3 sequence is 16 residues long. Germline loops: CDR1 LGHNT, CDR2 FRNRAP.

This clone was recorded a few times. CDR3 protein: CASGPQNTEAFF. CDR3 bases: TGTGCTAGTGGTCCCCAGAACACTGAAGCTTTCTTT. The chain links TRBV12-5 to TRBJ1-1; D is unclear. Per the germline V gene, CDR1 is LGHNT and CDR2 is FRNRAP. The CDR3 totals 12 residues. Trimming shortened V by 5 bases and J by 1 base, and 5 bases separated the two germline ends.

The V and J genes are TRBV11-2 and TRBJ2-7; tentatively, D is TRBD1 (6 bases). Germline V CDR1 and CDR2: SGHAT, FQNNGV. The CDR3 contains 15 residues. Trimming stripped 1 base from V and 6 bases from J, with 16 bases between. The CDR3 nucleotides read TGTGCCAGCAGCTTAGTCGCAGGGGCCTCTTCCGAGCAGTACTTC. Protein product: CASSLVAGASSEQYF.

This clone has only one observation. The chain is built from TRBV29-1 and TRBJ2-3; a weak D match, TRBD2 (6 bases). This CDR3 region has 12 residues. V was shortened by 3 bases and J by 6 bases, with 10 bases between the two germline ends. Looked up from germline, CDR1 is SQVTM and CDR2 is ANQGSEA. CDR3 in DNA: TGCAGCGTTGACTCGGGGGTGGATACGCAGTATTTT. It specifies CSVDSGVDTQYF.

This chain uses TRBV28 with TRBJ1-2, with D perhaps TRBD1 (6 bases). V gave up 8 bases and J gave up 2 bases, with 18 bases separating them. The V gene's germline CDR1 is MDHEN and CDR2 SYDVKM. CDR3 length: 15 amino acids. CDR3 residues: CASHTWGALNYGYTF. CDR3 bases: TGTGCCAGCCACACCTGGGGGGCCCTGAACTATGGCTACACCTTC.

This clone was observed a handful of times. V gene TRBV7-6 combines with J gene TRBJ1-1; D call uncertain. CDR1 is SGHVS and CDR2 is FNYEAQ in the germline V gene. The CDR3 contains 15 residues. V shed 2 bases and J shed 1 base, with 11 bases lying between them. The chain's CDR3 is CASSLTAGPNTEAFF. For the CDR3, the DNA is TGTGCCAGCAGCTTAACGGCTGGACCGAACACTGAAGCTTTCTTT.

The chain joins TRBV5-6 to TRBJ2-5; D is undetermined. Gene TRBJ2-7 matches the end of the DNA better, so the J call may be wrong. Germline CDR1 and CDR2: SGHDT and YYEEEE. The CDR3 length is 14 residues. The CDR3 reads CASSLEYEDYEQYF. As DNA, the CDR3 is TGTGCCAGCAGCTTGGAGTACGAGGATTACGAGCAGTACTTC.

The chain combines TRBV7-9 with TRBJ2-3, with TRBD2 identical over 8 bases. J gave up 1 base and V 2 bases, and 8 bases lay outside the gene matches. The CDR3 runs 17 residues. Germline V lookup: CDR1 SEHNR, CDR2 FQNEAQ (reference sequence). The CDR3 region has the DNA TGTGCCAGCAGCTTAAGCCTAGCGGGCCCCCGCACAGATACGCAGTATTTT. Translation: CASSLSLAGPRTDTQYF.

This chain connects TRBV6-6 to TRBJ1-1; TRBD1 might be the D (5 bases). The V and J ends lost 6 bases and 6 bases respectively, with 20 bases between them. Germline loops: CDR1 MNHNY, CDR2 SVGAGI (reference sequence). The CDR3 totals 15 residues. The CDR3 sequence: CASSPGGTFGPEAFF. The DNA of the CDR3 is TGTGCCAGCAGCCCTGGCGGGACGTTTGGCCCTGAAGCTTTCTTT.

The J gene is TRBJ2-2, the V gene TRBV10-2; 8 bases map to TRBD1. Germline V gene lookup returns CDR1 WSHSY and CDR2 SAAADI. The CDR3 length is 17 residues. Trimming took 4 bases from V and 1 from J; bases not matched to a gene: 8. CDR3 loop: CASSVSTGTGNTGELFF. CDR3 sequence (DNA): TGCGCCAGCAGTGTGAGCACCGGGACAGGGAACACCGGGGAGCTGTTTTTT.

The chain uses TRBV28 and TRBJ1-5; D is ambiguous. Trimming took 2 bases from V and 4 from J, leaving 6 bases between them. The CDR3 loop spans 13 amino acids. CDR1 and CDR2 from the germline V gene are MDHEN and SYDVKM. The CDR3 loop is CASSLTSNQPQHF. The CDR3 bases are TGTGCCAGCAGTTTAACCTCTAATCAGCCCCAGCATTTT. Full variable domain (remainder filled in from reference TRBV28 and TRBJ1-5): DVKVTQSSRYLVKRTGEKVFLECVQDMDHENMFWYRQDPGLGLRLIYFSYDVKMKEKGDIPEGYSVSREKKERFSLILESASTNQTSMYLCASSLTSNQPQHFGDGTRLSIL.

The chain carries TRBV11-1 and TRBJ1-1, with TRBD1 as a possible D gene (5 bases). The V gene lost 5 bases and the J gene lost 5 bases, with 18 bases spanning the gap. Germline values: CDR1 SGHAT, CDR2 FQDESV (reference sequence). The CDR3 length is 15 residues. In nucleotides, the CDR3 is TGTGCCAGCAGCCTTGCAGGGAACACGGCAACTGAAGCTTTCTTT. This translates into CASSLAGNTATEAFF.

The chain has TRBV11-3 and TRBJ1-6; no clear D gene. Germline V gene lookup returns CDR1 SGHNT and CDR2 YENEEA. V lost 6 bases and J 8 bases, leaving 11 bases between the germline ends. There are 13 residues in the CDR3. CDR3 sequence reads: CASSTTGDSPLHF. The DNA for the CDR3 is TGTGCCAGCAGTACTACCGGGGATTCACCCCTCCACTTT.

This chain links TRBV14 with TRBJ2-1; TRBD2 agrees at 7 bases. Trimming removed 5 bases from V and 10 bases from J; junction bases left unmatched: 8. This CDR3 is built from 13 residues. The germline V gene encodes CDR1 SGHDN and CDR2 FVKESK. In DNA form, the CDR3 reads TGTGCCAGCAGCTCTTCCACTAGCGTCGAGCAGTTCTTC. Amino acids: CASSSSTSVEQFF.

The V and J genes are TRBV28 and TRBJ1-2, with D maybe TRBD1 (5 bases). The CDR3 extends over 13 amino acids. CDR1 is MDHEN and CDR2 is SYDVKM in the germline V gene. V was trimmed by 7 bases and J by 5 bases, leaving 14 bases between them. The CDR3 loop reads CASITGGEYGYTF. The CDR3 region has the DNA TGTGCCAGCATCACAGGAGGCGAATATGGCTACACCTTC.